This T cell receptor (beta chain) was profiled in a study of blood T cell repertoires in COVID-19. In the study overall: Sources were T cells, B-cell-depleted T cells, or PBMCs; the material itself was cDNA or gDNA.

Method: immunoSEQ multiplex PCR; TCRdb's copy keeps in-frame clones and lacks some. The sample includes 68,000 or so clones, about 84% seen only once; the top ten take roughly two fifths. CDR3 size: 15 residues. Trimming removed 0 bases at V and 0 bases at J, with 8 bases between. The germline gives CDR1 LNHNV, CDR2 YYDKDF (reference sequence). The chain has TRBV15 and TRBJ2-5; weak D call: TRBD2 (5 bases). The clonotype comes from a human donor in a cohort sampled during active COVID-19. Sequencing was done on a sample of peripheral blood. CDR3 DNA sequence: TGTGCCACCAGCAGAGATCGGGGATACCAAGAGACCCAGTACTTC. Residues: CATSRDRGYQETQYF.